This TCR beta chain was recorded in a study of blood T cell repertoires in COVID-19. Whole-study context: Whether acute or convalescent, the COVID-19 samples came from the United States, Italy and Spain. PBMCs, B-cell-depleted T cells, or T cells were the source of the cDNA or gDNA that made up the material.

Trimming stripped 8 bases from V and 0 bases from J, with 8 bases between. CDR3 length: 13 amino acids. Germline CDR1 LNHDA, CDR2 SQIVND (reference sequence). The authors' processing: From reference gene primer amplification, estimates of nucleated cell counts were derived. Libraries were prepared by immunoSEQ multiplex PCR; TCRdb keeps only in-frame clonotypes and omits some of them. Clone size and the V and J calls come from that table; the DNA yielded D and trimming. The sample holds around 140,000 clones, about 91% seen once. The source is a man aged 50 to 60 with acute or convalescent COVID-19. The chain recombines TRBV19 with TRBJ2-1; a possible D gene is TRBD1 (5 bases). Sequenced input: peripheral blood. As DNA, the CDR3 is TGTGCCAGTGGGGCTAACTCCTACAATGAGCAGTTCTTC. It codes for CASGANSYNEQFF.